These T cell receptor beta chains were read from a single sample in a study of human T cells and chemical hapten exposure. From the RACE reads, TCRdb called clonotypes with MiXCR, one entry per CDR3 protein. The sample gives around 330,000 distinct CDR3 sequences, 4.5% to 7% of which show up once; 7% to 10% is in the top ten. This specimen was whole blood, taken in connection with sensitization to the hapten diphenylcyclopropenone (DPC). The receptors were sampled from a woman younger than 35 with alopecia areata. Some clones in this sample may be carry-over from other donors' samples. Both conserved end residues are part of each CDR3. A D gene is named only where the DNA matches it firmly. Some rows have no size entry. The others give once, few or many, or a class for an expanded clone.

>TRBD1|TRBV5-1|NA|TRBJ1-1
TGCGCCAGCAGCTTGGACAGGGGGGTTTTGAACACTGAAGCTTTCTTT
CASSLDRGVLNTEAFF
>NA|TRBV28|few|TRBJ1-1
TGTGCCAGCAGTTTAGGTTTATGGGGGCCGAACACTGAAGCTTTCTTT
CASSLGLWGPNTEAFF
>NA|TRBV10-3|many|TRBJ1-1
TGTGCCATCAGGACCTCCTTGGGCACTGAAGCTTTCTTT
CAIRTSLGTEAFF
>NA|TRBV12-3/TRBV12-4|NA|TRBJ2-5
TGTGCCAGCAGTTTGGCTAGCGAAGAGACCCAGTACTTC
CASSLASEETQYF
>NA|TRBV12-3/TRBV12-4|NA|TRBJ1-1
TGTGCCAGCAGCGACAGCCCGAACACTGAAGCTTTCTTT
CASSDSPNTEAFF
>NA|TRBV6-2/TRBV6-3|many|TRBJ2-1
TGTGCCAGCAGGAGGCTCAGGGAGCAGTTCTTC
CASRRLREQFF
>NA|TRBV7-2|few|TRBJ2-3
TGTGCCAGCAGCTTCTCTAGGGGGGGCCTTCTCGGCACAGATACGCAGTATTTT
CASSFSRGGLLGTDTQYF
>TRBD1|TRBV6-5|few|TRBJ2-1
TGTGCCAGCAGCCGAGACAGGGGAAACTACAATGAGCAGTTCTTC
CASSRDRGNYNEQFF
>NA|TRBV7-8|many|TRBJ2-3
TGTGCCAGCAGCTCTGTAGCGGGCACAGATACGCAGTATTTT
CASSSVAGTDTQYF
>TRBD1|TRBV5-4|many|TRBJ2-7
TGTGCCAGCAGCTTGGGACAGGGGACTTTTTACGAGCAGTACTTC
CASSLGQGTFYEQYF
>NA|TRBV12-3/TRBV12-4|NA|TRBJ2-3
TGTGCCAGCAGTACCCGGTCAGATACGCAGTATTTT
CASSTRSDTQYF
>TRBD1|TRBV6-5|few|TRBJ1-2
TGTGCCAGCCGGGACAGATCTTATGGCTACACCTTC
CASRDRSYGYTF
>NA|TRBV5-1|many|TRBJ2-5
TGCGCCAGCAGTAAACGGGAAGAGACCCAGTACTTC
CASSKREETQYF
>NA|TRBV29-1|NA|TRBJ1-1
TGCAGCGTCGTCGACGGGACTGAAGCTTTCTTT
CSVVDGTEAFF
>TRBD2|TRBV6-2/TRBV6-3|few|TRBJ2-1
TGTGCCAGCAGTTACTCGACTAGCGAAACCCGCTACAATGAGCAGTTCTTC
CASSYSTSETRYNEQFF
>TRBD2|TRBV2|few|TRBJ2-3
TGTGCCAGCAGTGGAAGACTAGCGTTCACAGATACGCAGTATTTT
CASSGRLAFTDTQYF
>NA|TRBV12-3/TRBV12-4|few|TRBJ1-1
TGTGCCAGCAGTTTTCTTAACTCTCTCAGGGCTTTCTTT
CASSFLNSLRAFF
>TRBD1|TRBV2|NA|TRBJ2-5
TGTGCCAGCAGCGCGACGGGGACAGGGGGTTCGGAGACCCAGTACTTC
CASSATGTGGSETQYF
>NA|TRBV7-2|many|TRBJ1-1
TGTGCCAGCAGCTCCCAGGGAAGAAGCACTGAAGCTTTCTTT
CASSSQGRSTEAFF
>NA|TRBV6-6|few|TRBJ2-5
TGTGCCACCAAAGACAGCCCGAAATTCCAAGAGACCCAGTACTTC
CATKDSPKFQETQYF
>NA|TRBV27|few|TRBJ2-3
TGTGCCAGCAGTTTTAGGGGTCGAGGCACAGATACGCAGTATTTT
CASSFRGRGTDTQYF
>TRBD2|TRBV6-6|NA|TRBJ2-2
TGTGCCAGCGATAAGGGAGGGATAAGGATTTTT
CASDKGGIRIF
>NA|TRBV20-1|few|TRBJ1-2
TGCAGTGCTAGAAGGGGGGCAGGGGGCTACACCTTC
CSARRGAGGYTF
>TRBD2|TRBV6-2/TRBV6-3|many|TRBJ2-1
TGTGCCAGCAGCCATTCCGGGACTAGCGGGGGGAAAGCCTCTGAGCAGTTCTTC
CASSHSGTSGGKASEQFF
>NA|TRBV28|NA|TRBJ1-1
TGTGCCAGCAGTACGACCCCGGGGGACACTGAAGCTTTCTTT
CASSTTPGDTEAFF
>TRBD1|TRBV28|NA|TRBJ1-6
TGTGCCAGCAAGGGACAGCCAAATGATTCACCCCTCCACTTT
CASKGQPNDSPLHF